This T cell receptor beta chain appears in the sequencing data of a study of T cell responses to AZD1222 COVID-19 vaccine. Study observations and caveats: Seropositive status at baseline applied to only a handful of AZD1222 recipients.

CDR3 size: 11 residues. Germline V CDR1 and CDR2: LNHDA, SQIVND (reference sequence). Data came from immunoSEQ multiplex PCR; TCRdb stores just in-frame clones and leaves some out. The repertoire has about 110,000 clones, over 75% of them found once; the top ten carry around 4%. As to this clone: The target antigen is unknown. The junction differs from germline at one of its ends, possibly a read error.

Source: peripheral blood, taken 28 days after the second AZD1222 dose. The clonotype was recovered from an adult who received the AZD1222 COVID-19 vaccine. This chain connects TRBV19 to TRBJ2-7; possibly TRBD1 or TRBD2 for D (7 bases each). DNA of the CDR3: TGTGCCAGTAGTATCTATGCAGGGGGGGACTTC. It encodes CASSIYAGGDF.